The T cell receptor delta chain under discussion was sequenced for a study of DNA immune sequencing with unique molecular identifiers. Study information: γδ T cells were magnetically enriched from buffy coats; genomic DNA was sequenced.

Germline assignment: CDR1 TSWWSYY and CDR2 QGS. Trimming cost V 4 bases and J 4 bases; bases outside gene matches: 23. The CDR3 extends over 21 amino acids. All 8 TRDV and 4 TRDJ genes were targeted in 32-plex amplification of genomic DNA. A 12-nucleotide UMI was added during approximately 3 barcoding PCR cycles before adapter PCR. TCRdb re-identified clones in the multiplex PCR reads via CATT. The table records under 6,000 delta-chain clones, about a tenth of them present only once. The receptor was derived from a human donor in good health. Sequenced material: gamma-delta T cells enriched from blood buffy coat, or unenriched PBMCs (not recorded which). The chain links TRDV1 to TRDJ1; 11 nucleotides match TRDD3. TCRdb leaves out the J gene; it was filled in here by matching the DNA to germline. CDR3 DNA: TGTGCTCTTGGGGGGGTCTTCCTACCCTTCTTTGGGGGATACGCTCGCGATAAACTCATCTTT. Translating it yields CALGGVFLPFFGGYARDKLIF.